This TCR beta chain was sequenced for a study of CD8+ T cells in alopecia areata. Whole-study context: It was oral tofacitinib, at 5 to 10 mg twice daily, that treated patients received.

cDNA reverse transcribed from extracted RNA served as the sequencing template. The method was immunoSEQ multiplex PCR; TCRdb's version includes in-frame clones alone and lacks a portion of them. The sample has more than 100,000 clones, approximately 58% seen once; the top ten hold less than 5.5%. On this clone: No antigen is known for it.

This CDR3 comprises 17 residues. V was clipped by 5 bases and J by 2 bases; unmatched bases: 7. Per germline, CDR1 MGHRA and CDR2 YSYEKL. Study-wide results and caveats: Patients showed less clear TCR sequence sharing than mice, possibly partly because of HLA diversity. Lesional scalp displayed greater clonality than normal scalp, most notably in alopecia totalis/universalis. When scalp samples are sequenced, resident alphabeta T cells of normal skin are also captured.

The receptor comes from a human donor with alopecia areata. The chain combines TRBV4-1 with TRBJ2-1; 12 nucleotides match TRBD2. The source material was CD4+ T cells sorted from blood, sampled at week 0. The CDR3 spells CASSTRLAGDTYNEQFF. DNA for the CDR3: TGCGCCAGCAGCACCCGACTAGCGGGAGATACCTACAATGAGCAGTTCTTC.